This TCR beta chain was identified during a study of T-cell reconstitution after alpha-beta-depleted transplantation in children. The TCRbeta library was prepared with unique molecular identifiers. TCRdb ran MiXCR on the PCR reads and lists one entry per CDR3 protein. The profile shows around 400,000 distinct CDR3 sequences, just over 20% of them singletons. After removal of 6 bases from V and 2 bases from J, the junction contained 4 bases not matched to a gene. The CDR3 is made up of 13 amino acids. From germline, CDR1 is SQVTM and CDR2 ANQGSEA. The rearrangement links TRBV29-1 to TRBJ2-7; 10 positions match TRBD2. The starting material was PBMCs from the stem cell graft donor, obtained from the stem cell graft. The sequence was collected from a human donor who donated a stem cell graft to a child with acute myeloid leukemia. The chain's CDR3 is CSVRTSGAYEQYF. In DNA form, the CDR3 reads TGCAGCGTCAGGACTAGCGGAGCCTACGAGCAGTACTTC.